This T cell receptor (beta chain) comes out of a study of Tregs in tolerant kidney transplant recipients. In regard to this clone: As yet, its antigen is unknown.

Regulatory T cells were sorted from thawed PBMCs rested overnight at 37°C with approximately 180 IU/ml IL-2. This CDR3 has 16 residues. In germline, CDR1 is MDHEN, CDR2 SYDVKM. The junction had 15 bases not matched to a gene; V was cut back by 5 bases and J by 8 bases. The repertoire was sequenced with immunoSEQ multiplex PCR; TCRdb's copy has only in-frame clones and lacks some. The sample shows roughly 80,000 clones, approximately 90% of them seen only once. Study-level findings and limits: Biological reproducibility was not directly addressed, but technical replication error appeared minimal. For some patients, primers changed over time, blocking nucleotide-level comparison.

J is TRBJ1-3 and V is TRBV28, with 7 nucleotides matching TRBD1. Sequences were derived from Tregs from blood, sampled before the transplant. This TCR derives from a human donor who received a combined kidney and bone marrow transplant. CDR3 amino acids: CASSPPRGGGSYTIYF. The CDR3 region has the DNA TGTGCCAGCAGTCCACCCCGGGGAGGGGGCAGCTACACCATATATTTT.